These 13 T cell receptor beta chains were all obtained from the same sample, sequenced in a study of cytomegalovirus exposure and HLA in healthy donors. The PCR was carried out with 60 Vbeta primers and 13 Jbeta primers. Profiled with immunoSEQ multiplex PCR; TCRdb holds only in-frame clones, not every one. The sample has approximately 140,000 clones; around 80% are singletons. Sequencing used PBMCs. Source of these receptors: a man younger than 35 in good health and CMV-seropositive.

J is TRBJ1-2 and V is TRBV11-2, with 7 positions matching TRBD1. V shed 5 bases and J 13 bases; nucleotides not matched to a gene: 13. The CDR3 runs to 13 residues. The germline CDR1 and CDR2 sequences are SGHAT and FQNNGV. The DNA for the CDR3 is TGTGCCAGCAGCCTTGGACAGGCCCGAGGTACCACCTTC. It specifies CASSLGQARGTTF.

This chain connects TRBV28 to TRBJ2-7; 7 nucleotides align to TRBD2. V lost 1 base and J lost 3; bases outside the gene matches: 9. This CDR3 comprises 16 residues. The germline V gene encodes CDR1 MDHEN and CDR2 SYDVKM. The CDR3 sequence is CASSLLGGNGGYEQYF. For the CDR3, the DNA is TGTGCCAGCAGTTTATTGGGAGGGAACGGGGGCTACGAGCAGTACTTC.

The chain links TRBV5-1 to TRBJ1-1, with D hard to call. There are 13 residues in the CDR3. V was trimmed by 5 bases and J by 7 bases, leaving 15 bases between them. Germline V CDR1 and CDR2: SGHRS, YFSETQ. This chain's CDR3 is CASSKGGLYEAFF. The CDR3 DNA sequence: TGCGCCAGCAGTAAGGGCGGACTCTATGAAGCTTTCTTT.

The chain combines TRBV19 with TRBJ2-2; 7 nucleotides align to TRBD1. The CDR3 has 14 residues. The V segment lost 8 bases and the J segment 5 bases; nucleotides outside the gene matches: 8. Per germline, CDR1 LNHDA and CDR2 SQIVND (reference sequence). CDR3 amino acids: CASREGALTGELFF. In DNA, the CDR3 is TGTGCCAGTCGAGAGGGGGCGCTAACCGGGGAGCTGTTTTTT.

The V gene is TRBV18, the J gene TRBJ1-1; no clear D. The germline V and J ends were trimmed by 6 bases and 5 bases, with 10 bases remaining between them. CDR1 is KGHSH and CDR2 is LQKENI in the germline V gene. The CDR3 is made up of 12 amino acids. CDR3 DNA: TGTGCCAGCTCGGAGGGAGGTACTGAAGCTTTCTTT. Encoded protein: CASSEGGTEAFF. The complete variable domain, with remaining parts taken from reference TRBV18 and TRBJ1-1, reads NAGVMQNPRHLVRRRGQEARLRCSPMKGHSHVYWYRQLPEEGLKFMVYLQKENIIDESGMPKERFSAEFPKEGPSILRIQQVVRGDSAAYFCASSEGGTEAFFGQGTRLTVV.

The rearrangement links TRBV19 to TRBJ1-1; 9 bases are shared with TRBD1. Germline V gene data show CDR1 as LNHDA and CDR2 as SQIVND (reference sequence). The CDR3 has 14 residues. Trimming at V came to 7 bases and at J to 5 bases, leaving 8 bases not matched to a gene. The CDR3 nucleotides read TGTGCCAGTACACCGACAGGGGGTTATACTGAAGCTTTCTTT. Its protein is CASTPTGGYTEAFF.

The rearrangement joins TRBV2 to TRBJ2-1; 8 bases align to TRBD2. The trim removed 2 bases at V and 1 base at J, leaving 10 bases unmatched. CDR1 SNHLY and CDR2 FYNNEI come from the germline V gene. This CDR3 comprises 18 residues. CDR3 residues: CASSESNSGIRSYNEQFF. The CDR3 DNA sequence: TGTGCCAGCAGTGAAAGCAATAGCGGGATTCGATCCTACAATGAGCAGTTCTTC.

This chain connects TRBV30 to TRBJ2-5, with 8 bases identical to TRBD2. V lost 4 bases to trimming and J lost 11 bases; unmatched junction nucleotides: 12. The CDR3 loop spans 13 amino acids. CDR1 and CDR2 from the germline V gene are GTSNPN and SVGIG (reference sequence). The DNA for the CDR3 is TGTGCCTGGAACCAAGCGGGAGAAGGTGAGCAGTACTTC. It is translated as CAWNQAGEGEQYF.

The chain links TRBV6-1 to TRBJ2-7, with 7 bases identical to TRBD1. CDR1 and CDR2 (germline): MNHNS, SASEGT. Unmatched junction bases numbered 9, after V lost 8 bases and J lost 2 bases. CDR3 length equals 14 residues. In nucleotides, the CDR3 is TGTGCCAGCCTCAAATACGGGACAGCCTACGAGCAGTACTTC. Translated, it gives CASLKYGTAYEQYF.

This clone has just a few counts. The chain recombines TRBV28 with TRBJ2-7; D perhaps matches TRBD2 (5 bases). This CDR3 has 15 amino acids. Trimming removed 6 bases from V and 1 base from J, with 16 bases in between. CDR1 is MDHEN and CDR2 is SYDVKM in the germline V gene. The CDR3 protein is CASRTPRGSSYEQYF. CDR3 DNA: TGTGCCAGCAGAACCCCCCGGGGAAGTTCCTACGAGCAGTACTTC.

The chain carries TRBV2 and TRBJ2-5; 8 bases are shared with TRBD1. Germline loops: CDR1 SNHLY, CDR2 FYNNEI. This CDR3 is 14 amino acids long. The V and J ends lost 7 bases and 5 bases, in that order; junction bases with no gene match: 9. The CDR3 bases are TGTGCCAGCAACCGACAGGGGATTCAGGAGACCCAGTACTTC. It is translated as CASNRQGIQETQYF.

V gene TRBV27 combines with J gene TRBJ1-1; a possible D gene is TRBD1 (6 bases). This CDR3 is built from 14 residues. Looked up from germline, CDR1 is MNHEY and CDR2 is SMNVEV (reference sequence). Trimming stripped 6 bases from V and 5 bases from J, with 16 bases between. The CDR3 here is CASSFGQIETEAFF. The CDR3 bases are TGTGCCAGCAGCTTCGGACAGATTGAGACTGAAGCTTTCTTT.

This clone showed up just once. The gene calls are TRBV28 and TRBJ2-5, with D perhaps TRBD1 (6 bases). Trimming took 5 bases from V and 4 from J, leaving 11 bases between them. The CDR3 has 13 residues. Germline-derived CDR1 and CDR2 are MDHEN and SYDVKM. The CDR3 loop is CASSRGGTETQYF. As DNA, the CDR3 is TGTGCCAGCAGTAGAGGGGGAACAGAGACCCAGTACTTC.